This T cell receptor (beta chain) was captured by sequencing in a study of patients and donors after allogeneic stem cell transplantation. TCRdb re-called the RT-PCR reads through MiXCR, storing one row per CDR3 protein. Counted here are a few hundred thousand distinct CDR3 sequences, around 40% occurring once; the ten biggest clones make up 11%. Germline loops: CDR1 MNHNY, CDR2 SVGAGI (reference sequence). This CDR3 spans 14 amino acids. V lost 2 bases and J lost 6; bases outside the gene matches: 3. The TCR comes from a human donor who was either an allogeneic HSCT recipient or a stem cell or donor lymphocyte infusion donor (not recorded which). It is not recorded whose cells these are; they may come from a transplant donor. The sample was blood, either unsorted or a sorted T cell fraction (not recorded which). The rearrangement links TRBV6-6 to TRBJ2-2, with TRBD1 matching over 7 bases. The chain's CDR3 is CASSYDRASGELFF. CDR3 bases: TGTGCCAGCAGTTACGACAGGGCATCCGGGGAGCTGTTTTTT.